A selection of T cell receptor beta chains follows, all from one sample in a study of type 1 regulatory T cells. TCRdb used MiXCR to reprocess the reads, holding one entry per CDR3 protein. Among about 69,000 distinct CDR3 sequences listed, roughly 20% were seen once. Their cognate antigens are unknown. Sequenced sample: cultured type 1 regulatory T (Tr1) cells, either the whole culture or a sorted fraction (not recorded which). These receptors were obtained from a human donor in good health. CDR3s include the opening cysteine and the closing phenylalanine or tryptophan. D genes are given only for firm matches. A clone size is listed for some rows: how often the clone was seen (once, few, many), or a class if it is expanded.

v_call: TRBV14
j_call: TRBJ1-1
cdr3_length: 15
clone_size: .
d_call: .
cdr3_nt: TGTGCCAGCAGCCAAGGGGGGAAAACTAACACTGAAGCTTTCTTT
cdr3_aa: CASSQGGKTNTEAFF

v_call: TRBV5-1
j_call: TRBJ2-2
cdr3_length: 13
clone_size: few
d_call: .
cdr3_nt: TGCGCCAGCAGCCGTGGAAGTTCCGGGGAGCTGTTTTTT
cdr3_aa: CASSRGSSGELFF

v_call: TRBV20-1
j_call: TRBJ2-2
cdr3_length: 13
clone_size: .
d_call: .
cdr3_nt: TGCAGTGCTGGCCTCAGTGTGACCGGGGAGCTGTTTTTT
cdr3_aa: CSAGLSVTGELFF

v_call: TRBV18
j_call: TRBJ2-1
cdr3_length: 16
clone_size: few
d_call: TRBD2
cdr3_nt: TGTGCCAGCTCACCGACCCCCGGGGGGTCCTACAATGAGCAGTTCTTC
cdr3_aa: CASSPTPGGSYNEQFF

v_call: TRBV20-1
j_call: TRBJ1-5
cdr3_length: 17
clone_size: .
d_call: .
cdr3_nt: TGCAGTGCTAGGGGAGGTAGGGGAGGGGGGAGCAATCAGCCCCAGCATTTT
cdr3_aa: CSARGGRGGGSNQPQHF

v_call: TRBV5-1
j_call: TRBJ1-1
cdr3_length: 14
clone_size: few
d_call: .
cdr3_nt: TGCGCCAGCAGCTTGGGGGAGAGGAACACTGAAGCTTTCTTT
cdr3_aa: CASSLGERNTEAFF

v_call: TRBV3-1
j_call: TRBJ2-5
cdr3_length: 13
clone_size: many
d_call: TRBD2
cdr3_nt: TGTGCCAGCAGCCACTCGGGAGGGGAGACCCAGTACTTC
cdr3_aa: CASSHSGGETQYF

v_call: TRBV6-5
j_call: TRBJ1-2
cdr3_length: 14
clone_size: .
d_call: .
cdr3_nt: TGTGCCAGCAGTCAGTTACAGGATAGAGGTGGCTACACCTTC
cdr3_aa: CASSQLQDRGGYTF

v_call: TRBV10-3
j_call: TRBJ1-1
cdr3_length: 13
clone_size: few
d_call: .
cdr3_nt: TGTGCCATCATGCGGGCCTTGAACACTGAAGCTTTCTTT
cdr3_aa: CAIMRALNTEAFF

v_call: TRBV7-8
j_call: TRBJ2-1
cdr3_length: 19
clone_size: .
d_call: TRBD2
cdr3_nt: TGTGCCAGCAGCTTAGAAGGGGCTAGCGGGAGCGGTAAATGGAATGAGCAGTTCTTC
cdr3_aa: CASSLEGASGSGKWNEQFF

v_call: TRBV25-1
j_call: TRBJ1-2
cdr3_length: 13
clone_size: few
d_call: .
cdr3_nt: TGTGCCAGCAGTGTCAAGCCTAACTATGGCTACACCTTC
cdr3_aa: CASSVKPNYGYTF

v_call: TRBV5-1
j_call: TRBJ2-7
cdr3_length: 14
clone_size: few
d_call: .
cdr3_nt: TGCGCCAGCAGCTTGGCCGGACAATCCTACGAGCAGTACTTC
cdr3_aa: CASSLAGQSYEQYF

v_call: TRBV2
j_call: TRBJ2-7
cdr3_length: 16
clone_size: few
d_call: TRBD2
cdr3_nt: TGTGCCAGCGGGACTAGCGGGGGACCGCACTCCTACGAGCAGTACTTC
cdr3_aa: CASGTSGGPHSYEQYF

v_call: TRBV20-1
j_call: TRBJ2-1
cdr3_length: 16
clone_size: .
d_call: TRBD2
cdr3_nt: TGCAGTGCTCGCTCGGGACTAGCTGGTCCCTACAATGAGCAGTTCTTC
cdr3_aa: CSARSGLAGPYNEQFF

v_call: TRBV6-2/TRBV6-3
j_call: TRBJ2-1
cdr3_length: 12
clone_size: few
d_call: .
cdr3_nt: TGTGCCGGAGGGGGGGCCTACAATGAGCAGTTCTTC
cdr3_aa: CAGGGAYNEQFF

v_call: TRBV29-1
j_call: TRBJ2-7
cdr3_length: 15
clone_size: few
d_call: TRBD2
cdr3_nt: TGCAGCGTTGAAGGAGGGCTAGCGGGATTGGGGCAGCAGTACTTC
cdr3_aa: CSVEGGLAGLGQQYF

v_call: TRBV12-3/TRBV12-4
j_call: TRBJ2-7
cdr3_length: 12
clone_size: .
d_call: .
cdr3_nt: TGTGCCAGCAGTTCGTTTGGCTACGAGCAGTACTTC
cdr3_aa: CASSSFGYEQYF

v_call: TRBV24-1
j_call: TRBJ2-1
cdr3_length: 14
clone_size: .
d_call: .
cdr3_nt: TGTGCCACCAGTGACCTCGCCGGTTCCAGTGAGCAGTTCTTC
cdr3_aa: CATSDLAGSSEQFF

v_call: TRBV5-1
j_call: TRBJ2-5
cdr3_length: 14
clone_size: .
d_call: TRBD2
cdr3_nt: TGCGCCAGCAGCTTGTCAGCGGGAGTAGAGATCCAGTACTTC
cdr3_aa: CASSLSAGVEIQYF

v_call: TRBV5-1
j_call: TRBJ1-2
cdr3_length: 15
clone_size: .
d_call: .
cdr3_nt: TGCGCCAGCAGCTTAAGACAGGATAGGAGAAATGGCTACACCTTC
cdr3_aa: CASSLRQDRRNGYTF

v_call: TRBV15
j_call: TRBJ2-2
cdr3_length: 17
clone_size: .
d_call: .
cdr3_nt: TGTGCCACCAGAAGAGCGGCCCGCTTTTTACGCACCGGGGAGCTGTTTTTT
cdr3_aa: CATRRAARFLRTGELFF

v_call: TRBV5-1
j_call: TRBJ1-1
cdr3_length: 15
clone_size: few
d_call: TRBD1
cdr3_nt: TGCGCCAGCAGCAAGGGGGACAGGGTAGTAACTGAAGCTTTCTTT
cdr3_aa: CASSKGDRVVTEAFF

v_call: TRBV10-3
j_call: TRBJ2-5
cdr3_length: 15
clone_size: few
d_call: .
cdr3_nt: TGTGCCATCAGTGGCGCGGGACTGCAAGAAGAGACCCAGTACTTC
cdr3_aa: CAISGAGLQEETQYF

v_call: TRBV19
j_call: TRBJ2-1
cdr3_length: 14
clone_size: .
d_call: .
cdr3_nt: TGTGCCAGTAGTATGATAGGGACCGGCAATGAGCAGTTCTTC
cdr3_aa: CASSMIGTGNEQFF

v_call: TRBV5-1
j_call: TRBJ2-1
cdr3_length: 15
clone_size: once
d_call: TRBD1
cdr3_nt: TGCGCCAACAGTTTCCGACAGGGGGCCTACAATGAGCAGTTCTTC
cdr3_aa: CANSFRQGAYNEQFF

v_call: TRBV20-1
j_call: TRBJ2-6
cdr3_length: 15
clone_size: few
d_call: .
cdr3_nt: TGCAGTGCTAGCAACAGCCCCTCTGGGGCCAACGTCCTGACTTTC
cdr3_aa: CSASNSPSGANVLTF

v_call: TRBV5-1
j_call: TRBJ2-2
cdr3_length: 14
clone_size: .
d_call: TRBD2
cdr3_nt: TGCGCCAGCACTAGCGGGAGTTACACCGGGGAGCTGTTTTTT
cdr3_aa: CASTSGSYTGELFF

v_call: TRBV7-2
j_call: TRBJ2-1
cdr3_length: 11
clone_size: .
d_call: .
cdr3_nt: TGTGCCAGCAGCTACATCGGCGGGCAGTTCTTC
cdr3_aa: CASSYIGGQFF

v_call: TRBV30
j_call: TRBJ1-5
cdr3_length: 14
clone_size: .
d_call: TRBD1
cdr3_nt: TGTGCTTTTGGAGCGCACAGGGGGGATCAGCCCCAGCATTTT
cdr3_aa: CAFGAHRGDQPQHF

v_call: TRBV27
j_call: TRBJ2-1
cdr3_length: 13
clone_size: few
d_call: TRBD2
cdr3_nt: TGTGCCAGCAGTTTAACTAGCGGGAGTGAGCAGTTCTTC
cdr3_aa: CASSLTSGSEQFF

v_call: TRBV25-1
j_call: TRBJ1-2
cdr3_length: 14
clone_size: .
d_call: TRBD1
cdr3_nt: TGTGCCAGCAGCACAGGGGGCAAAAACTATGGCTACACCTTC
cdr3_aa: CASSTGGKNYGYTF

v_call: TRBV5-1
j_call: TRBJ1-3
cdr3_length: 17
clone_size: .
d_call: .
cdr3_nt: TGCGCCAGCAGCTTGTACGCAGGGGTAGACTCTGGAAACACCATATATTTT
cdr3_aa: CASSLYAGVDSGNTIYF

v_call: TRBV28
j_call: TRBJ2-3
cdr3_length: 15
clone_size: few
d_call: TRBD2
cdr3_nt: TGTGCCAGCAGGGCAAAGCGGGGGCCCACAGATACGCAGTATTTT
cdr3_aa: CASRAKRGPTDTQYF

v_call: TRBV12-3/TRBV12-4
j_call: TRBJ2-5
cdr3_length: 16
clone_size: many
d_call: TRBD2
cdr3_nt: TGTGCCAGCAGTTTAACTAGCGGGAGTGGGAGAGAGACCCAGTACTTC
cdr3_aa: CASSLTSGSGRETQYF

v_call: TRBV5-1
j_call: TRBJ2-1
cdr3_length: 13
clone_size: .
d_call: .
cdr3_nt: TGCGCCAGCAGCTGGGGACGGAACAATGAGCAGTTCTTC
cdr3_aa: CASSWGRNNEQFF

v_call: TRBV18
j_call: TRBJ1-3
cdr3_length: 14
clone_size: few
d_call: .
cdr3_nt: TGTGCCAGCTCACCAGGGACCGGAGGAAACACCATATATTTT
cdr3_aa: CASSPGTGGNTIYF

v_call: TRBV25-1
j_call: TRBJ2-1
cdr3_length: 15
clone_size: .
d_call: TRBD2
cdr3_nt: TGTGCCAGCAGTGAACCAGAGCGGGGGTACAATGAGCGGTTCTTC
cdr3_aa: CASSEPERGYNERFF

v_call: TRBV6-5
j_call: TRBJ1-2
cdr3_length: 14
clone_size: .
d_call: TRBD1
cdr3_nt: TGTGCCAGCAGTTACCGGACAGGGGTCGGTGGCTACACCTTC
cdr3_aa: CASSYRTGVGGYTF

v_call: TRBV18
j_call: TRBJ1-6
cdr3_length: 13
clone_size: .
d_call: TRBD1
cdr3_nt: TGTGCCAGCTCCCGGGACAGAAATTCACCCCTCCACTTT
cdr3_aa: CASSRDRNSPLHF

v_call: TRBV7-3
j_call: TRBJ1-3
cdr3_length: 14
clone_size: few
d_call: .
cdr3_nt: TGTGCCAGCAGCGCGCCGGGGGCTGGAAACACCATATATTTT
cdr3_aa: CASSAPGAGNTIYF

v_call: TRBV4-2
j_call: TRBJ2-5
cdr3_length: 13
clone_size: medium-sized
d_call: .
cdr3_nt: TGTGCCAGCAGCCGACTGACAGAAGAGGCCCAGTACTTC
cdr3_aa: CASSRLTEEAQYF

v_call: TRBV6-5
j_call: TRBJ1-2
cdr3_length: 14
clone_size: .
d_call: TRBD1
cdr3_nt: TGTGCCAGCAGACCGGACAGGGTGACGGGCGGCTACACCTTC
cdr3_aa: CASRPDRVTGGYTF

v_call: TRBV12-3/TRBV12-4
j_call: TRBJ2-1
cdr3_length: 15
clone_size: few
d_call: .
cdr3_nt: TGTGCCAGCAGTTTAAACGCAGGCCGCGCCAATGAGCAGTTCTTC
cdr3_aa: CASSLNAGRANEQFF

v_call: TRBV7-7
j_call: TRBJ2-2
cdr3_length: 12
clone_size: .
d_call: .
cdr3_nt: TGTGCTAGCAGCTCCACGACCGGGGAGCTGTTTTTT
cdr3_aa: CASSSTTGELFF

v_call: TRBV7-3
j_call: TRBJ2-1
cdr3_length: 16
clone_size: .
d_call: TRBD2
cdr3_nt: TGTGCCAGCAGCCCAACTAGAGCGGGAGGGCTCAATGAGCAGTTCTTC
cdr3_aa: CASSPTRAGGLNEQFF

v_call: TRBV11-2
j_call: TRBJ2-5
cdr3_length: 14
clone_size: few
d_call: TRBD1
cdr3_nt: TGTGCCAGCAGCGCGACAGGGGTTGGAGAGACCCAGTACTTC
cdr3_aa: CASSATGVGETQYF

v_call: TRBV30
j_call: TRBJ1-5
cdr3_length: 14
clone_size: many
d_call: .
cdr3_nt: TGTGCCTGGAGCAGGGGTGGGGGCAATCAGCCCCAGCATTTT
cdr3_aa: CAWSRGGGNQPQHF

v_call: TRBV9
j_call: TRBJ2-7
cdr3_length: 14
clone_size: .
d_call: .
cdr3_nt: TGTGCCAGCAGCGTAGTTCCGGAGGGCTACGAGCAGTACTTC
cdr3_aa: CASSVVPEGYEQYF

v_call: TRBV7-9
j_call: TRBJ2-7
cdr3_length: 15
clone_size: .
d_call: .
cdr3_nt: TGTGCCAGCAGCTTTGGAGCGGTCCCCTCCTACGAGCAGTACTTC
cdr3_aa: CASSFGAVPSYEQYF

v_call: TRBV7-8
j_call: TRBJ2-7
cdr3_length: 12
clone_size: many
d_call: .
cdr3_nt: TGTGCCAGCAGCTTAGCGATCTACGAGCAGTACTTC
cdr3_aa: CASSLAIYEQYF

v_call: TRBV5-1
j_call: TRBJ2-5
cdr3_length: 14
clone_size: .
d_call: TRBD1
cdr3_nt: TGCGCCAGCAGCTATCAGACAGGGCCAGAGACCCAGTACTTC
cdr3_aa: CASSYQTGPETQYF

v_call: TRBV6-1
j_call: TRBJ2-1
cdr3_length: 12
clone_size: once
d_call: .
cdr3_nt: TGTGCCAGCAGTGAAAATGCTATTGAGCAGTTCTTC
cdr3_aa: CASSENAIEQFF

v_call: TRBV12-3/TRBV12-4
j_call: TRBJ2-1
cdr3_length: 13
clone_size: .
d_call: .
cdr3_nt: TGTGCCAGCAGTTGGGGGGCTTCCAATGAGCAGTTCTTC
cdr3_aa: CASSWGASNEQFF

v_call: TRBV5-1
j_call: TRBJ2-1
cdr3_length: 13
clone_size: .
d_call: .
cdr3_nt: TGCGCCATCAGCCTGGGATCGGGCAATGAGCAGTTCTTC
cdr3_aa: CAISLGSGNEQFF

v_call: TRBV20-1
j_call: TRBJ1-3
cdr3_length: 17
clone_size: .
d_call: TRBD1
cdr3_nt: TGCAGTGCTAGAGATGGACAGGGGGAGGTCCTCAGAAACACCATATATTTT
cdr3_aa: CSARDGQGEVLRNTIYF

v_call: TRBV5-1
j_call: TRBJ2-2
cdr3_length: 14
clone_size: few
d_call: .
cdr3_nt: TGCGCCAGCGCGCAGGAGTACCGCACCGGGGAGCTGTTTTTT
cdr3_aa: CASAQEYRTGELFF

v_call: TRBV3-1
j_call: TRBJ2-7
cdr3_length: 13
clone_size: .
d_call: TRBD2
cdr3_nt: TGTGCCAGCAGCCAAGCACTAGCGCGGGAGCAGTACTTC
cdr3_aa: CASSQALAREQYF

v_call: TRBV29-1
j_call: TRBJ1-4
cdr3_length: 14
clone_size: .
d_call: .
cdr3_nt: TGCAGCGTCGGTGGGGCCAGCGGGTTTGAAAAACTGTTTTTT
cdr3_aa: CSVGGASGFEKLFF